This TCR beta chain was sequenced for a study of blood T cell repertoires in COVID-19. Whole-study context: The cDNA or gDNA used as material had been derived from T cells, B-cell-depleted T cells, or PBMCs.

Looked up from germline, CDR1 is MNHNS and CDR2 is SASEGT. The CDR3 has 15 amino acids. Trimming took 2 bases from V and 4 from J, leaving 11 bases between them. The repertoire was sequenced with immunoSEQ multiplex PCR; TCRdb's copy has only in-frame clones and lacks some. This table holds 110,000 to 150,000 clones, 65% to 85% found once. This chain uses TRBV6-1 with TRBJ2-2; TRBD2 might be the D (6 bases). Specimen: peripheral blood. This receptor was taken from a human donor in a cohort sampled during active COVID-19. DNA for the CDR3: TGTGCCAGCAGTGAAAGGGACTTAACCACCGGGGAGCTGTTTTTT. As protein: CASSERDLTTGELFF.